The 26 T cell receptor beta chains given below trace back to one sample, sequenced in a study of siplizumab effects on memory and regulatory T cells. Sequencing was performed with immunoSEQ multiplex PCR; in TCRdb, only in-frame clones are kept and a portion is missing. The sample carries 90,000 to 120,000 clones, around 92% recorded once. The sample was Tregs sorted from blood. These TCRs come from a human donor in good health.

The V call is TRBV5-4, the J call TRBJ2-1; possibly TRBD1 or TRBD2 for D (5 bases each). CDR1 and CDR2 (germline): SGHNT, YYREEE (reference sequence). This CDR3 is 15 amino acids long. Trimming shortened V by 1 base and J by 7 bases, and 15 bases separated the two germline ends. The CDR3 reads CASSLLRGLGNEQFF. The CDR3 DNA reads TGTGCCAGCAGCTTGTTACGGGGCTTGGGGAATGAGCAGTTCTTC. Full variable domain (remainder filled in from reference TRBV5-4 and TRBJ2-1): ETGVTQSPTHLIKTRGQQVTLRCSSQSGHNTVSWYQQALGQGPQFIFQYYREEENGRGNFPPRFSGLQFPNYSSELNVNALELDDSALYLCASSLLRGLGNEQFFGPGTRLTVL.

This chain uses TRBV6-1 with TRBJ1-2; D unclear. This CDR3 is built from 12 residues. Between the trimmed V and J ends, which lost 8 bases and 0 bases, there was a span of 7 bases. Germline lookup yields CDR1 MNHNS and CDR2 SASEGT. This CDR3 reads CASDRTNYGYTF. The DNA of the CDR3 is TGTGCCAGCGACCGAACTAACTATGGCTACACCTTC.

The genes are TRBV7-8 and TRBJ2-7, with 7 bases that match TRBD2. The germline gives CDR1 SGHVS, CDR2 FQNEAQ. The CDR3 covers 15 residues. The ends lost 2 bases at V and 2 bases at J; junction bases unmatched: 6. The CDR3 sequence is CASSLSPGGTYEQYF. In nucleotides, the CDR3 is TGTGCCAGCAGCTTATCTCCCGGGGGGACCTACGAGCAGTACTTC.

The CDR3 is CASTRGQTSYEQYF. CDR3 in DNA: TGTGCCAGCACCCGCGGACAGACGTCCTACGAGCAGTACTTC. This rearrangement joins TRBV2 to TRBJ2-7; a possible D gene is TRBD1 (6 bases). Between the trimmed V and J ends, which lost 7 bases and 1 base, there was a span of 14 bases. The CDR3 length is 14 residues. The germline V gene has CDR1 SNHLY and CDR2 FYNNEI. Using reference TRBV2 and TRBJ2-7 for the parts outside the CDR3, the full variable domain is EPEVTQTPSHQVTQMGQEVILRCVPISNHLYFYWYRQILGQKVEFLVSFYNNEISEKSEIFDDQFSVERPDGSNFTLKIRSTKLEDSAMYFCASTRGQTSYEQYFGPGTRLTVT.

The chain uses TRBV27 and TRBJ2-3; TRBD1 is a possible D gene (5 bases). Germline V CDR1 and CDR2: MNHEY, SMNVEV (reference sequence). V lost 4 bases and J lost 3, with 17 bases in between. The CDR3 has 16 residues. In DNA form, the CDR3 reads TGTGCCAGCAGTTCCAGGGCAAAAGGATATACAGATACGCAGTATTTT. This gives the protein CASSSRAKGYTDTQYF.

The V gene is TRBV5-1, the J gene TRBJ1-1, with D unresolved. The V and J ends lost 4 bases and 3 bases respectively, with 13 bases between them. The CDR3 loop spans 14 amino acids. Germline lookup yields CDR1 SGHRS and CDR2 YFSETQ. Here the CDR3 DNA reads TGCGCCAGCAGCAGATCCCCTTCGTACACTGAAGCTTTCTTT. Translated: CASSRSPSYTEAFF.

The CDR3 protein is CASSPSTGPYQPQHF. The CDR3, as DNA: TGTGCCAGCAGCCCCTCGACAGGGCCTTATCAGCCCCAGCATTTT. This chain uses TRBV7-2 with TRBJ1-5; 7 nucleotides match TRBD1. The V and J ends lost 5 bases and 5 bases, in that order; junction bases with no gene match: 9. From germline, CDR1 is SGHTA and CDR2 FQGNSA. The CDR3 extends over 15 amino acids.

The table lists this clone with a count of one. V is TRBV5-4 and J is TRBJ1-1; D is ambiguous. The V end was cut by 0 bases, the J end by 5 bases, with 11 bases between. Germline CDR1 and CDR2: SGHNT and YYREEE (reference sequence). This CDR3 comprises 14 residues. In DNA form, the CDR3 reads TGTGCCAGCAGCTTGGAGGCCCGCACGACTGAAGCTTTCTTT. Amino acids: CASSLEARTTEAFF.

The chain links TRBV19 to TRBJ2-1; 11 bases fit TRBD2. Germline CDR1 is LNHDA and CDR2 is SQIVND (reference sequence). V trimming: 4 bases; J trimming: 8 bases; junction bases outside the gene matches: 10. The CDR3 is 16 residues long. Here the CDR3 reads CASSTLLAGVRDEQFF. The CDR3 nucleotides read TGTGCCAGTAGTACCTTACTAGCGGGAGTTCGGGATGAGCAGTTCTTC.

This sequence joins TRBV2 and TRBJ2-2, with 8 bases aligning to TRBD1. J gave up 1 base and V 1 base, and 2 bases lay outside the gene matches. Germline V gives CDR1 SNHLY, CDR2 FYNNEI. CDR3 length: 16 amino acids. As DNA, the CDR3 is TGTGCCAGCAGTGAAGTAGGGACAGGGAACACCGGGGAGCTGTTTTTT. Translating it yields CASSEVGTGNTGELFF. Combining the CDR3 with reference TRBV2 and TRBJ2-2 gives the whole variable domain EPEVTQTPSHQVTQMGQEVILRCVPISNHLYFYWYRQILGQKVEFLVSFYNNEISEKSEIFDDQFSVERPDGSNFTLKIRSTKLEDSAMYFCASSEVGTGNTGELFFGEGSRLTVL.

J is TRBJ2-1 and V is TRBV14; 7 positions match TRBD1. With V trimmed by 2 bases and J by 8 bases, 18 bases remained unmatched. CDR1 and CDR2 (germline): SGHDN, FVKESK. This CDR3 is 18 amino acids long. In nucleotides, the CDR3 is TGTGCCAGCAGCCAATCAAACGTGATAATACAGGGGATCGATGAGCAGTTCTTC. It yields the protein CASSQSNVIIQGIDEQFF.

This rearrangement joins TRBV27 to TRBJ2-4, with D unclear. The germline V and J ends were trimmed by 2 bases and 9 bases, with 17 bases remaining between them. The CDR3 contains 15 residues. Germline CDR1 and CDR2: MNHEY and SMNVEV (reference sequence). The CDR3 sequence is CASSLTPRRSSIQYF. CDR3 nucleotides: TGTGCCAGCAGTTTAACCCCTCGGCGGTCTAGCATTCAGTACTTC.

The sample holds many counts of this clone. Its ends do not fully match the called genes, so a read error is possible. The chain links TRBV5-1 to TRBJ2-5; 10 positions agree with TRBD1. The CDR3 is made up of 16 amino acids. The germline gives CDR1 SGHRS, CDR2 YFSETQ. The CDR3 protein is CASSFPGSGTGADMDF. CDR3 DNA: TGCGCCAGCAGCTTCCCCGGATCCGGGACAGGGGCGGATATGGACTTC.

This clone was seen only once. The chain uses TRBV11-3 and TRBJ2-5; 8 bases match TRBD1. CDR3 length: 15 residues. With 1 base clipped from V and 4 bases from J, the junction kept 5 bases outside the gene matches. The germline V gene has CDR1 SGHNT and CDR2 YENEEA. CDR3 in amino acids: CASSLGLTGGETQYF. The CDR3 DNA follows: TGTGCCAGCAGCTTAGGCCTAACAGGGGGAGAGACCCAGTACTTC.

The V and J genes are TRBV7-9 and TRBJ2-7, with D perhaps matching TRBD1 (5 bases). The germline V gene encodes CDR1 SEHNR and CDR2 FQNEAQ (reference sequence). The CDR3 totals 16 residues. Trimming stripped 5 bases from V and 3 bases from J, with 20 bases between. The CDR3, as DNA: TGTGCCAGCAGCGCCCATGCCCCAGGGAAGGACTACGAGCAGTACTTC. Translated, it gives CASSAHAPGKDYEQYF.

The chain combines TRBV5-1 with TRBJ1-1, with TRBD1 as a possible D gene (5 bases). The germline V gene has CDR1 SGHRS and CDR2 YFSETQ. V was cut by 4 bases and J by 11 bases, with 21 bases left in between. The CDR3 has 14 amino acids. The CDR3 is CASSPDPWGDGAFF. In DNA, the CDR3 is TGCGCCAGCAGCCCTGACCCTTGGGGGGATGGGGCTTTCTTT.

The chain couples TRBV7-2 to TRBJ2-5; D unclear. Trimming pared 5 bases from V and 0 bases from J, leaving 13 bases between. The CDR3 loop spans 15 amino acids. Germline values: CDR1 SGHTA, CDR2 FQGNSA. Here the CDR3 reads CASSPQSGDQETQYF. For the CDR3, the DNA is TGTGCCAGCAGCCCCCAAAGTGGCGACCAAGAGACCCAGTACTTC.

This sequence joins TRBV7-9 and TRBJ2-2; D is unresolved. Germline V CDR1 and CDR2: SEHNR, FQNEAQ (reference sequence). V shed 9 bases and J shed 4 bases, with 21 bases lying between them. The CDR3 is 16 amino acids. The CDR3 reads CASRKSGLGGTGELFF. The CDR3 region has the DNA TGTGCCAGTCGAAAGTCCGGTCTCGGTGGCACCGGGGAGCTGTTTTTT. The full variable domain, in which reference TRBV7-9 and TRBJ2-2 provide the parts outside the CDR3, is DTGVSQNPRHKITKRGQNVTFRCDPISEHNRLYWYRQTLGQGPEFLTYFQNEAQLEKSRLLSDRFSAERPKGSFSTLEIQRTEQGDSAMYLCASRKSGLGGTGELFFGEGSRLTVL.

The chain employs TRBV7-9 and TRBJ1-2; D gene unclear. This CDR3 contains 13 residues. Germline loops: CDR1 SEHNR, CDR2 FQNEAQ (reference sequence). Trimming stripped 3 bases from V and 7 bases from J, with 12 bases between. As DNA, the CDR3 is TGTGCCAGCAGCTTGGAACCGGAGGGTGGCTACACCTTC. Protein sequence: CASSLEPEGGYTF. The full variable domain, completed using reference TRBV7-9 and TRBJ1-2, is DTGVSQNPRHKITKRGQNVTFRCDPISEHNRLYWYRQTLGQGPEFLTYFQNEAQLEKSRLLSDRFSAERPKGSFSTLEIQRTEQGDSAMYLCASSLEPEGGYTFGSGTRLTVV.

The rearrangement links TRBV18 to TRBJ2-1; 13 bases match TRBD2. The CDR3 spans 17 residues. J lost 9 bases, V lost 0 bases, and 8 bases had no gene match. Per germline, CDR1 KGHSH and CDR2 LQKENI. The CDR3 DNA sequence: TGTGCCAGCTCACCACCGAGACTAGCGGGAGGAGTCAGTGAGCAGTTCTTC. It yields the protein CASSPPRLAGGVSEQFF.

This clone showed up just a few times. The J gene is TRBJ2-7, the V gene TRBV14, with D maybe TRBD2 (5 bases). CDR1 is SGHDN, CDR2 FVKESK, per germline. This CDR3 spans 13 amino acids. The germline V and J ends were trimmed by 1 base and 7 bases, with 11 bases remaining between them. Here the CDR3 DNA reads TGTGCCAGCAGCCAAGTGTCCCAGCGGGAGCAGTACTTC. The encoded protein is CASSQVSQREQYF.

The sample holds a few counts of this clone. The gene calls are TRBV5-4 and TRBJ2-1, with 15 bases aligning to TRBD2. Germline values: CDR1 SGHNT, CDR2 YYREEE (reference sequence). The CDR3 loop spans 15 amino acids. The V gene end was trimmed by 0 bases and the J gene end by 12 bases; junction bases not matched to a gene: 4. The CDR3 protein is CASSLAGTSGRMQFF. Written as DNA, the CDR3 is TGTGCCAGCAGCTTGGCCGGGACTAGCGGGAGGATGCAGTTCTTC. Variable domain in full (rest from reference TRBV5-4 and TRBJ2-1): ETGVTQSPTHLIKTRGQQVTLRCSSQSGHNTVSWYQQALGQGPQFIFQYYREEENGRGNFPPRFSGLQFPNYSSELNVNALELDDSALYLCASSLAGTSGRMQFFGPGTRLTVL.

This chain uses TRBV6-6 with TRBJ1-5, with D tentatively TRBD1 (5 bases). The CDR3 sequence is 15 residues long. Germline CDR1 and CDR2: MNHNY and SVGAGI (reference sequence). The V end lost 5 bases, the J end lost 2 bases, and 13 bases lay between the germline ends. The CDR3 loop is CASSGPGGGNQPQHF. The CDR3 coding sequence is TGTGCCAGCAGTGGCCCCGGGGGTGGCAATCAGCCCCAGCATTTT.

This clone was seen only a few times. The chain combines TRBV7-8 with TRBJ1-5; a weak D match, TRBD1 (5 bases). V gave up 1 base and J gave up 5 bases, with 9 bases separating them. The CDR3 loop spans 14 amino acids. Germline values: CDR1 SGHVS, CDR2 FQNEAQ. This chain's CDR3 is CASSLDVGDQPQHF. For the CDR3, the DNA is TGTGCCAGCAGCTTAGATGTAGGGGATCAGCCCCAGCATTTT.

The CDR3 spells CASSATYAKNIQYF. DNA for the CDR3: TGTGCCAGCAGTGCGACTTACGCCAAAAACATTCAGTACTTC. The V gene is TRBV6-1, the J gene TRBJ2-4; D remains ambiguous. The V gene's germline CDR1 is MNHNS and CDR2 SASEGT. The CDR3 runs to 14 residues. V gave up 4 bases and J gave up 1 base, with 8 bases separating them.

The CDR3 nucleotides are TGTGCTAGTGGACGCCTCGAAGAGACCCAGTACTTC. Protein: CASGRLEETQYF. The V call is TRBV12-5, the J call TRBJ2-5, with D hard to call. Between the trimmed V and J ends, which lost 6 bases and 3 bases, there was a span of 8 bases. The CDR3 covers 12 residues. Germline V gene data show CDR1 as LGHNT and CDR2 as FRNRAP. Variable domain in full (rest from reference TRBV12-5 and TRBJ2-5): DARVTQTPRHKVTEMGQEVTMRCQPILGHNTVFWYRQTMMQGLELLAYFRNRAPLDDSGMPKDRFSAEMPDATLATLKIQPSEPRDSAVYFCASGRLEETQYFGPGTRLLVL.